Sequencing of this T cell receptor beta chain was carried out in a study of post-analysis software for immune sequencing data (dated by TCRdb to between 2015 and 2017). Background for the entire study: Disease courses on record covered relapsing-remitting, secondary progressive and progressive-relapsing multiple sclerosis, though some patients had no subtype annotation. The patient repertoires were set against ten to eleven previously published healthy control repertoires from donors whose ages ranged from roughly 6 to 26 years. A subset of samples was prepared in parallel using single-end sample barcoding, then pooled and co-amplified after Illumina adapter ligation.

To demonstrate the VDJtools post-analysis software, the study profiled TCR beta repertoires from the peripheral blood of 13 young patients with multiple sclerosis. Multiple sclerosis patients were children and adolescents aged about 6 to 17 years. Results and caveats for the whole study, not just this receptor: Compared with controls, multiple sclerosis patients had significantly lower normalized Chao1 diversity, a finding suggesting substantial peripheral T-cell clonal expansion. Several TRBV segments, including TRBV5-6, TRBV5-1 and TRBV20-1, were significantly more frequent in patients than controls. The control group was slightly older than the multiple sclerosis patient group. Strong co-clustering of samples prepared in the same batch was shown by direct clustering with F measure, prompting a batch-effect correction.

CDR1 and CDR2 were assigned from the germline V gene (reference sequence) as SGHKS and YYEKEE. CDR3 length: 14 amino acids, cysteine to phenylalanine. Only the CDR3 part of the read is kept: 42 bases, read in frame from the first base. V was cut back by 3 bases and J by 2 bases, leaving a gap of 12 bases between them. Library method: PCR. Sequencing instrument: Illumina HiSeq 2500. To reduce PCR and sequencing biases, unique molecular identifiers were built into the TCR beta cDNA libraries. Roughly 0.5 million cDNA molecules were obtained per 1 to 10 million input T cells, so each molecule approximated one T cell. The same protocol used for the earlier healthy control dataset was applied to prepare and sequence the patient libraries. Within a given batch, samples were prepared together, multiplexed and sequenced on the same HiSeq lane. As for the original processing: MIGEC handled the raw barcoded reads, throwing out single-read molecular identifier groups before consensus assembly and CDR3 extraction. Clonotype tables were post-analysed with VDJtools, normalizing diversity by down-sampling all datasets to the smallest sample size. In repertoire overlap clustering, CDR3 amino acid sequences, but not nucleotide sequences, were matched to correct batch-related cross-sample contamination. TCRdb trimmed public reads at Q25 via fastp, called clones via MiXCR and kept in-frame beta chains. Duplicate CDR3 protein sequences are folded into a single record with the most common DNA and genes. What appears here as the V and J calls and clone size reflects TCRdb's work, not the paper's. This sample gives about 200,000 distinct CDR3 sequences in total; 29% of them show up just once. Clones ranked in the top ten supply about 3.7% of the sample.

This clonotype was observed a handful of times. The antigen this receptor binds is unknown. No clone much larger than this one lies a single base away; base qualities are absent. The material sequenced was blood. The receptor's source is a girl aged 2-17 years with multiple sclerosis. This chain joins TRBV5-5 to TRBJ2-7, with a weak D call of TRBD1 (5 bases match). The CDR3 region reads CASSWGRYTYEQYF. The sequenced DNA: TGTGCCAGCAGCTGGGGCCGTTATACCTACGAGCAGTACTTC.